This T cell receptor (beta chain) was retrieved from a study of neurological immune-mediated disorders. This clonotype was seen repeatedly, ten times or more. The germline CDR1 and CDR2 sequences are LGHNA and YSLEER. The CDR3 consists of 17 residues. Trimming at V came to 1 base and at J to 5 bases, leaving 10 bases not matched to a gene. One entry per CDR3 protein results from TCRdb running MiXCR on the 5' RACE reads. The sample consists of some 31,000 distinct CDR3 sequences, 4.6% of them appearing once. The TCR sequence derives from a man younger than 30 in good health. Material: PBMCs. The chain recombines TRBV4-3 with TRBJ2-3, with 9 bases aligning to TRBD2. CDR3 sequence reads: CASSQGLGGGAGDTQYF. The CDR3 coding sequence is TGCGCCAGCAGCCAAGGGTTAGGCGGGGGGGCCGGAGATACGCAGTATTTT.